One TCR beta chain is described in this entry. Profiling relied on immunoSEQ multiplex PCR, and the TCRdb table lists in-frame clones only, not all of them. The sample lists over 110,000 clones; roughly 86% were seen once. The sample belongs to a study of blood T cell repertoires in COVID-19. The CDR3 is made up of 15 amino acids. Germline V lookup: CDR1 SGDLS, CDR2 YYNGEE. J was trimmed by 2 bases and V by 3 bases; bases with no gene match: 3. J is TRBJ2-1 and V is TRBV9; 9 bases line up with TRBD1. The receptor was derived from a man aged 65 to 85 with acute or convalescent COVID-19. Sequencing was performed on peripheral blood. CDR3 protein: CASSADRGTYNEQFF. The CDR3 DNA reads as TGTGCCAGCAGCGCGGACAGGGGAACCTACAATGAGCAGTTCTTC.